The 11 T cell receptor beta chains below were found in one sample sequenced in a study of blood T cells in healthy people across ages. A sample-barcoded 5' primer and a J-beta primer mix were used in a second PCR of about 7 to 12 cycles. MiXCR was run by TCRdb on the 5' RACE reads, yielding one entry per CDR3 protein. The table has 700,000 or so distinct CDR3 sequences, about a fifth seen once. The specimen sequenced was blood. The receptors here all came from a man in his 70s in good health.

On this clonotype itself: Mismatch with germline at one junction end may stem from a read error. The V gene is TRBV12-3 or TRBV12-4, the J gene TRBJ2-5, with TRBD1 matching 8 bases. The CDR3 is 16 amino acids. The CDR3 reads CASSLEGTGRRETQYF. The DNA of the CDR3 is TGTGCCAGCAGCTTAGAAGGGACAGGAAGACGAGAGACCCAGTACTTC.

There are many counts of this clonotype. CDR3 protein: CASSLTVQNIQYF. In DNA form, the CDR3 reads TGTGCCAGCAGCTTAACAGTCCAAAACATTCAGTACTTC. The chain recombines TRBV7-2 with TRBJ2-4; D ambiguous. CDR1 and CDR2 from the germline V gene are SGHTA and FQGNSA. The germline V and J ends were trimmed by 2 bases and 5 bases, with 7 bases remaining between them. The CDR3 loop spans 13 amino acids.

The chain couples TRBV6-2 or TRBV6-3 to TRBJ2-5, with 9 positions matching TRBD1. The germline CDR1 and CDR2 sequences are MNHEY and SVGEGT. V lost 2 bases to trimming and J lost 5 bases; unmatched junction nucleotides: 15. CDR3 length: 18 amino acids. CDR3 residues: CASSYLLLSQGAGETQYF. CDR3 bases: TGTGCCAGCAGTTACCTTCTACTCTCACAGGGGGCAGGGGAGACCCAGTACTTC.

This rearrangement joins TRBV5-1 to TRBJ2-4; TRBD1 matches 8 bases. The CDR3 consists of 15 residues. V shed 0 bases, J shed 5 bases, and the junction held 4 bases outside the gene matches. Germline assignment: CDR1 SGHRS and CDR2 YFSETQ. CDR3 amino acids: CASSLGQGSQNIQYF. CDR3 bases: TGCGCCAGCAGCTTGGGACAGGGGTCCCAAAACATTCAGTACTTC.

The chain joins TRBV12-3 or TRBV12-4 to TRBJ2-2; 12 bases map to TRBD2. V was clipped by 6 bases and J by 4 bases; unmatched bases: 6. This CDR3 contains 16 residues. The CDR3 here is CASSRLAGAGTGELFF. CDR3 sequence (DNA): TGTGCCAGCAGCCGACTAGCGGGGGCGGGCACCGGGGAGCTGTTTTTT.

V usage is TRBV20-1 and J usage is TRBJ2-5, with TRBD2 identical over 13 bases. The end of the DNA aligns better with TRBJ2-1, so the J call may be wrong. Germline-derived CDR1 and CDR2 are DFQATT and SNEGSKA (reference sequence). CDR3 size: 15 residues. In DNA, the CDR3 is TGCAGTGCCCGGAGACTAGCGGGAGGACCCAATGAGCAGTTCTTC. Translation: CSARRLAGGPNEQFF.

This clonotype was seen more than once but under ten times. V usage is TRBV7-9 and J usage is TRBJ2-3, with 7 bases matching TRBD1. There are 14 residues in the CDR3. The germline V gene encodes CDR1 SEHNR and CDR2 FQNEAQ (reference sequence). Unmatched junction bases numbered 6, after V lost 5 bases and J lost 4 bases. Written as DNA, the CDR3 is TGTGCCAGCAGCGTACCGACAGGGCCAGATACGCAGTATTTT. The encoded protein is CASSVPTGPDTQYF.

This clonotype has ten or more counts. The V call is TRBV24-1, the J call TRBJ2-1, with TRBD2 identical over 7 bases. From germline, CDR1 is KGHDR and CDR2 SFDVKD. This CDR3 spans 12 amino acids. Trimming cost V 8 bases and J 7 bases; bases outside gene matches: 4. In DNA, the CDR3 is TGTGCCACCACGGGGGGAGGTAATGAGCAGTTCTTC. It translates to CATTGGGNEQFF.

The chain carries TRBV6-5 and TRBJ2-3, with D hard to call. V was pared by 6 bases and J by 2 bases, with 15 bases between. In germline, CDR1 is MNHEY, CDR2 SVGAGI. The CDR3 is 15 amino acids. CDR3 nucleotide sequence: TGTGCCAGCAGCCAACCTGGGGTCCCCACAGATACGCAGTATTTT. This codes for CASSQPGVPTDTQYF.

V gene TRBV5-1 combines with J gene TRBJ2-3; TRBD2 agrees at 9 bases. The CDR3 covers 14 residues. The ends lost 6 bases at V and 2 bases at J; junction bases unmatched: 4. Germline CDR1 is SGHRS and CDR2 is YFSETQ. The CDR3, as DNA: TGCGCCAGCAATCTAGCGGGATCCACAGATACGCAGTATTTT. Its translation: CASNLAGSTDTQYF.

The rearrangement links TRBV10-3 to TRBJ2-3, with TRBD2 matching over 13 bases. CDR3 length: 14 amino acids. Germline CDR1 is ENHRY and CDR2 is SYGVKD. J lost 5 bases, V lost 10 bases, and 6 bases had no gene match. CDR3 DNA sequence: TGTGCCAGCGGACTAGCGGGAGTGGAAGATACGCAGTATTTT. Amino acids: CASGLAGVEDTQYF.